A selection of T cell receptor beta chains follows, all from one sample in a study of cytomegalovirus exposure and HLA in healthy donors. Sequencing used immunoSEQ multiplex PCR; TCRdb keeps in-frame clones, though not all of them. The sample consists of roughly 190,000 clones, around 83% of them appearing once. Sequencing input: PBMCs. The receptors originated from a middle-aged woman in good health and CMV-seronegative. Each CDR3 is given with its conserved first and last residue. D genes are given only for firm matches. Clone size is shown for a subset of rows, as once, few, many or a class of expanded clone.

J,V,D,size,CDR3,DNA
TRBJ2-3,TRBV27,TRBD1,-,CASSLDRGIPDTQYF,TGTGCCAGCAGTCTTGACAGGGGAATCCCAGATACGCAGTATTTT
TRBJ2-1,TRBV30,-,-,CAWGRGTVDNEQFF,TGTGCCTGGGGAAGGGGGACCGTCGACAATGAGCAGTTCTTC
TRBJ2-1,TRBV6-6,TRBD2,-,CASSSGSNNEQFF,TGTGCCAGCAGTAGCGGGAGTAACAATGAGCAGTTCTTC
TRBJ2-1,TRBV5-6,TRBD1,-,CASSFRGPARDEQFF,TGTGCCAGCAGCTTTAGGGGGCCGGCTAGGGATGAGCAGTTCTTC
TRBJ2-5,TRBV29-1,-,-,CSVWVRHYETQYF,TGCAGCGTTTGGGTCCGCCACTACGAGACCCAGTACTTC
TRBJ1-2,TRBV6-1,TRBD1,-,CASSESKGAFNYGYTF,TGTGCCAGCAGTGAAAGTAAGGGGGCCTTTAACTATGGCTACACCTTC
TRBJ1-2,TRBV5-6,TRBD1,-,CTSTILQGAYGYTF,TGTACCAGCACCATTTTACAGGGGGCTTATGGCTACACCTTC
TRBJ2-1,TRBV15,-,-,CATSRAETYNEQFF,TGTGCCACCAGCAGAGCCGAGACTTACAATGAGCAGTTCTTC
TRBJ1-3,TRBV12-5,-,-,CASGLVPGDGNTIYF,TGTGCTAGTGGTTTGGTACCAGGGGACGGAAACACCATATATTTT
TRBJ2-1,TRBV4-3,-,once,CASSQDHLRGGEQFF,TGCGCCAGCAGCCAAGATCATCTGAGAGGGGGTGAGCAGTTCTTC
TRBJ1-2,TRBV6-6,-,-,CASSYRQAGGYTF,TGTGCCAGCAGTTACCGACAGGCGGGTGGCTACACCTTC
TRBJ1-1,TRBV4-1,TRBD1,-,CASSPHGTGVSTEAFF,TGCGCCAGCAGCCCTCATGGGACAGGGGTGAGCACTGAAGCTTTCTTT
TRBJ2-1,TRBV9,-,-,CASSVGAVYNEQFF,TGTGCCAGCAGCGTAGGGGCAGTCTACAATGAGCAGTTCTTC
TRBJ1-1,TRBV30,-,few,CAWSRENTEAFF,TGTGCCTGGAGTCGGGAGAACACTGAAGCTTTCTTT
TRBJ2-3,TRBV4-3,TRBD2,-,CASSQEGTRTADTQYF,TGCGCCAGCAGCCAAGAGGGGACTAGGACGGCAGATACGCAGTATTTT
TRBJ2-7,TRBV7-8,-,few,CASSLGLVYEQYF,TGTGCCAGCAGCTTAGGACTAGTTTACGAGCAGTACTTC
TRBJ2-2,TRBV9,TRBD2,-,CASSVSGRNTGELFF,TGTGCCAGCAGCGTAAGCGGGAGGAACACCGGGGAGCTGTTTTTT